Listed below are T cell receptor beta chains from one sample, sequenced in a study of regulatory T cells in long-lasting Graves disease. TCRdb fed the multiplex PCR reads into MiXCR, producing one record per CDR3 protein. The sample has about 460,000 distinct CDR3 sequences, about 22% seen once; the top ten hold under 15%. Sequencing was performed on peripheral blood mononuclear cells (PBMCs), taken when the disease was refractory, from a patient treated with antithyroid drugs. These receptor sequences come from a female donor with Graves disease. Both conserved end residues are trimmed from each CDR3. The D gene is left open where the match is weak.

V	D	J	CDR3
TRBV28	TRBD1	TRBJ1-5	ASSFFGLTGGGLSQPQH
TRBV11-2	.	TRBJ2-5	ASSLDGRALQETQY
TRBV5-6	.	TRBJ1-3	ASSPRGGNTIY
TRBV28	TRBD1	TRBJ1-5	ASSLGQVVQPQH
TRBV20-1	.	TRBJ1-1	SALGQGGTEAF
TRBV10-3	.	TRBJ2-7	AISESAIYEQY
TRBV18	.	TRBJ1-1	ASSPMEDNTEAF
TRBV18	.	TRBJ1-1	ASSPPEGNEAF
TRBV27	.	TRBJ1-6	ASSTTSSPLH
TRBV20-1	TRBD2	TRBJ2-5	SVQTAWREGRETQY
TRBV12-3/TRBV12-4	.	TRBJ1-4	ASSRQTTNEKLF
TRBV28	.	TRBJ2-2	ASSPSGPTGELF
TRBV6-2/TRBV6-3	.	TRBJ2-1	ASSYSRGTSYNEQF
TRBV5-1	.	TRBJ2-7	ASSLAEVGGPYEQY
TRBV28	.	TRBJ1-4	ASSLPGGNGKLF
TRBV19	TRBD1	TRBJ1-5	ASRQGEDNQPQH
TRBV2	.	TRBJ2-2	ASSKGTNTGELF
TRBV20-1	TRBD2	TRBJ2-3	SARDKGLAGGLDTQY
TRBV12-3/TRBV12-4	TRBD1	TRBJ1-2	ASRGRQGGEDGYT
TRBV11-3	TRBD2	TRBJ2-5	ASTYGLAGGRETQY
TRBV12-3/TRBV12-4	TRBD2	TRBJ2-3	ASSHLAGGVTDTQY
TRBV6-1	TRBD1	TRBJ2-7	ASSRDSAHEQY
TRBV15	.	TRBJ1-5	ATSRDDQPQH
TRBV28	.	TRBJ2-5	ASSSTRETQY
TRBV10-3	.	TRBJ2-5	AINSRGVEETQY
TRBV28	TRBD2	TRBJ2-7	ASSPLGRGRSYEQY
TRBV6-1	.	TRBJ1-1	ATRPPLGVETEAF
TRBV6-1	.	TRBJ1-1	AIAWQAGNTEAF
TRBV12-3/TRBV12-4	TRBD1	TRBJ1-1	ASSSRTGGPEAF
TRBV4-1	.	TRBJ1-5	ASSQESGQQNQPQH